Following are 20 T cell receptor beta chains from one sample sequenced in a study of T-cell reconstitution after alpha-beta-depleted transplantation in children (dated by TCRdb to between 2015 and 2016). The treatment or condition tag for this specimen amounts to: allogeneic hematopoietic cell transplantation with graft depleted of TCRalphabeta T cells and CD19 B cells. Library generation was performed with PCR. Sequencing was performed on an Illumina HiSeq 2500. TCR library preparation used molecular barcoding, with unique molecular identifiers applied to normalize quantification of the TCRbeta repertoire. TCRdb applied fastp at Q25 and MiXCR to the public reads, then kept only in-frame beta chains. Records with the same CDR3 protein are collapsed into one entry carrying the most frequent genes and DNA. The table for this sample lists around 130,000 distinct CDR3 sequences; roughly 10% of them were counted only once. The leading ten clones occupy around 24% of the sample.

The sequenced sample was PBMCs, mostly from graft donor cells, obtained 180 days after TCRalphabeta/CD19-depleted stem cell transplant. Receptors originate from a girl under three years old who had a stem cell transplant for combined immunodeficiency, so the T cells may come from the graft donor.

The chain employs TRBV20-1 and TRBJ1-5; the match to TRBD1 covers 8 bases. The V gene end was trimmed by 3 bases and the J gene end by 7 bases; junction bases not matched to a gene: 11. Germline V gives CDR1 DFQATT, CDR2 SNEGSKA (reference sequence). The CDR3 loop spans 15 amino acids. The CDR3, as DNA: TGCAGTGCTAGTAAACGGGGCAGGGGGCGACAGCCCCAGCATTTT. Translation gives CSASKRGRGRQPQHF.

This clonotype was picked up many times. The chain couples TRBV20-1 to TRBJ2-5, with D perhaps matching TRBD2 (7 bases). V gave up 0 bases and J gave up 5 bases, with 10 bases separating them. CDR3 length equals 13 residues. From germline, CDR1 is DFQATT and CDR2 SNEGSKA (reference sequence). The CDR3 protein is CSAREGGGETQYF. In DNA form, the CDR3 reads TGCAGTGCTAGAGAAGGGGGAGGGGAGACCCAGTACTTC.

The chain links TRBV20-1 to TRBJ2-5, with 10 bases fitting TRBD2. Germline V lookup: CDR1 DFQATT, CDR2 SNEGSKA (reference sequence). This CDR3 has 15 residues. The J segment lost 4 bases and the V segment lost 2 bases, leaving 7 bases of the junction unmatched. CDR3 nucleotides: TGCAGTGCTAGACCTTTAGCGGGGGGTGGAGAGACCCAGTACTTC. It is translated as CSARPLAGGGETQYF.

The J gene is TRBJ1-6, the V gene TRBV30; no clear D gene. V was pared by 3 bases and J by 14 bases, with 20 bases between. The CDR3 is made up of 14 amino acids. Germline values: CDR1 GTSNPN, CDR2 SVGIG (reference sequence). CDR3 in amino acids: CAWSLPDPPRALHF. For the CDR3, the DNA is TGTGCCTGGAGCTTACCGGACCCTCCGAGGGCCCTCCACTTT.

The sample holds a few counts of this clonotype. The gene calls are TRBV10-3 and TRBJ2-7; maybe TRBD2 (5 bases). Germline values: CDR1 ENHRY, CDR2 SYGVKD. V gave up 0 bases and J gave up 7 bases, with 16 bases separating them. CDR3 length equals 15 residues. Here the CDR3 reads CAISESREKSGEQYF. CDR3 DNA: TGTGCCATCAGTGAGTCGAGGGAGAAGTCGGGGGAGCAGTACTTC.

This clonotype occurred a few times. The chain recombines TRBV29-1 with TRBJ2-7; no clear D gene. Trimming pared 4 bases from V and 5 bases from J, leaving 18 bases between. Looked up from germline, CDR1 is SQVTM and CDR2 is ANQGSEA. The CDR3 extends over 14 amino acids. This CDR3 is CSVGFIGVKHEQYF. DNA of the CDR3: TGCAGCGTTGGCTTCATTGGGGTAAAACACGAGCAGTACTTC.

The table lists this clonotype with many counts. This chain connects TRBV20-1 to TRBJ2-7; 9 nucleotides match TRBD1. Germline values: CDR1 DFQATT, CDR2 SNEGSKA (reference sequence). V trimming: 0 bases; J trimming: 2 bases; junction bases outside the gene matches: 5. The CDR3 consists of 15 residues. CDR3 amino acids: CSARDLDRGTYEQYF. CDR3 nucleotides: TGCAGTGCTAGAGATTTGGACAGGGGAACCTACGAGCAGTACTTC.

With regard to this clonotype: At one boundary the junction diverges from the germline segment, which might be a read error. This chain uses TRBV29-1 with TRBJ2-7; D remains unclear. The CDR3 extends over 11 amino acids. In germline, CDR1 is SQVTM, CDR2 ANQGSEA. CDR3 DNA: TGCAGCGTTGAGCAGTCCTACGACCAGTACTTC. It is translated as CSVEQSYDQYF.

This clonotype was counted many times. V is TRBV5-4 and J is TRBJ2-1; D ambiguous. Between the trimmed V and J ends, which lost 3 bases and 6 bases, there was a span of 13 bases. Germline CDR1 reads SGHNT; CDR2 reads YYREEE (reference sequence). The CDR3 covers 14 residues. The CDR3 reads CASSSLRASNEQFF. For the CDR3, the DNA is TGTGCCAGCAGCTCTCTTAGAGCAAGCAATGAGCAGTTCTTC.

V and J are TRBV5-5 and TRBJ2-5; unclear D gene. CDR3 size: 12 residues. V was cut by 4 bases and J by 3 bases, with 7 bases left in between. The germline V gene has CDR1 SGHKS and CDR2 YYEKEE (reference sequence). The CDR3 sequence: CASSPAEETQYF. For the CDR3, the DNA is TGTGCCAGCAGCCCGGCCGAAGAGACCCAGTACTTC.

The CDR3 coding sequence is TGCAGTGCTCGCAGGGATGTGGGGTCACCCCTCCACTTT. Translated: CSARRDVGSPLHF. The chain couples TRBV20-1 to TRBJ1-6; a weak D match, TRBD1 (5 bases). The CDR3 runs to 13 residues. V lost 5 bases and J 10 bases, leaving 15 bases between the germline ends. The V gene's germline CDR1 is DFQATT and CDR2 SNEGSKA (reference sequence).

In its sample, this clonotype was seen a few times. V gene TRBV20-1 combines with J gene TRBJ1-1, with D hard to call. The CDR3 has 9 residues. V lost 3 bases and J lost 8, with 4 bases in between. Germline V gene data show CDR1 as DFQATT and CDR2 as SNEGSKA (reference sequence). The CDR3 is CSAREEAFF. The CDR3 bases are TGCAGTGCTAGGGAGGAAGCTTTCTTT.

The chain combines TRBV20-1 with TRBJ2-5; D perhaps matches TRBD2 (6 bases). The CDR3 is made up of 12 amino acids. Trimming stripped 4 bases from V and 5 bases from J, with 11 bases between. Germline V CDR1 and CDR2: DFQATT, SNEGSKA (reference sequence). In DNA, the CDR3 is TGCAGTGCTACTAAGGGGAGGGAGACCCAGTACTTC. Translating gives CSATKGRETQYF.

This clonotype showed up just a few times. This rearrangement joins TRBV7-2 to TRBJ1-6; D is ambiguous. The germline CDR1 and CDR2 sequences are SGHTA and FQGNSA. The V end was cut by 1 base, the J end by 3 bases, with 10 bases between. The CDR3 runs to 16 residues. CDR3 bases: TGTGCCAGCAGCTTAGGGGCAAGGTTCTATAATTCACCCCTCCACTTT. Residues: CASSLGARFYNSPLHF. The complete variable domain, with remaining parts taken from reference TRBV7-2 and TRBJ1-6, reads GAGVSQSPSNKVTEKGKDVELRCDPISGHTALYWYRQSLGQGLEFLIYFQGNSAPDKSGLPSDRFSAERTGGSVSTLTIQRTQQEDSAVYLCASSLGARFYNSPLHFGNGTRLTVT.

This clonotype was observed at least ten times. The V and J genes are TRBV20-1 and TRBJ1-3; 10 bases match TRBD1. CDR3 length: 13 amino acids. The ends lost 6 bases at V and 4 bases at J; junction bases unmatched: 3. Per germline, CDR1 DFQATT and CDR2 SNEGSKA (reference sequence). The CDR3 here is CSALTGGGNTIYF. In DNA, the CDR3 is TGCAGTGCGCTGACAGGGGGCGGAAACACCATATATTTT.

This clonotype showed up many times. The rearrangement joins TRBV12-3 or TRBV12-4 to TRBJ1-5; tentative D call: TRBD1 (5 bases). The CDR3 is made up of 15 amino acids. Trimming removed 3 bases from V and 2 bases from J, with 11 bases in between. The CDR3 spells CASSFVGGGNQPQHF. The CDR3 DNA follows: TGTGCCAGCAGTTTTGTGGGGGGAGGCAATCAGCCCCAGCATTTT.

This clonotype appeared a few times. The V and J genes are TRBV12-3 or TRBV12-4 and TRBJ2-1; 10 bases agree with TRBD2. This CDR3 comprises 15 residues. J lost 7 bases, V lost 6 bases, and 9 bases had no gene match. CDR3 sequence: CASSQLAGVGNEQFF. In DNA form, the CDR3 reads TGTGCCAGCAGCCAGCTAGCGGGAGTCGGGAATGAGCAGTTCTTC.

CDR3 nucleotides: TGCGCCAGCAGTCACGGGGGGCTTAGCAATCAGCCCCAGCATTTT. The encoded protein is CASSHGGLSNQPQHF. The chain recombines TRBV23-1 with TRBJ1-5; possible D gene TRBD1, 6 bases. TRBV23-1 is given ORF status, its function remaining uncertain. This CDR3 spans 15 amino acids. Trimming pared 3 bases from V and 0 bases from J, leaving 9 bases between.

This clonotype was detected ten times or more. The chain recombines TRBV29-1 with TRBJ1-2, with TRBD1 as a possible D gene (5 bases). V was cut by 4 bases and J by 8 bases, with 11 bases left in between. The CDR3 spans 11 residues. Germline assignment: CDR1 SQVTM and CDR2 ANQGSEA. The CDR3: CSVVQGRGYTF. CDR3 DNA sequence: TGCAGCGTTGTCCAGGGAAGGGGCTACACCTTC.

The gene calls are TRBV7-2 and TRBJ2-1, with TRBD1 as a possible D gene (6 bases). Germline CDR1 and CDR2: SGHTA and FQGNSA. CDR3 length equals 17 residues. Trimming shortened V by 0 bases and J by 4 bases, and 16 bases separated the two germline ends. For the CDR3, the DNA is TGTGCCAGCAGCTTAGCCGCAGGACAGCCAATGTACAATGAGCAGTTCTTC. Translated: CASSLAAGQPMYNEQFF.